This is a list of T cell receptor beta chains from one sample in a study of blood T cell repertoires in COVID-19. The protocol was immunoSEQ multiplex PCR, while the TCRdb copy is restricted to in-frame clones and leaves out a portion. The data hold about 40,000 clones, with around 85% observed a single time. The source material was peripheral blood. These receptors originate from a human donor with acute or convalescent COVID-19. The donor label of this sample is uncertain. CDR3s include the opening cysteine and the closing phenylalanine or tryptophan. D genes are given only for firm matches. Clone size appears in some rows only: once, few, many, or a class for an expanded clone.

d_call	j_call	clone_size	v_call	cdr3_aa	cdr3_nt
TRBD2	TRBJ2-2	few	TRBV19	CASSRGLAGGNTGELFF	TGTGCCAGTAGTAGAGGACTAGCGGGAGGGAACACCGGGGAGCTGTTTTTT
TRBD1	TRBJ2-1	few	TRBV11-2	CASTVTGGFYNEQFF	TGTGCCAGCACCGTGACAGGGGGTTTTTACAATGAGCAGTTCTTC
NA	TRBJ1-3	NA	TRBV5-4	CASSLDGGYSGNTIYF	TGTGCCAGCAGCTTGGATGGGGGGTACTCTGGAAACACCATATATTTT
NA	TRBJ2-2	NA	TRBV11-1	CASSLNRITGELFF	TGTGCCAGCAGCTTAAACAGAATTACCGGGGAGCTGTTTTTT
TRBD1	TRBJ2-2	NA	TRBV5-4	CASSSDRATGELFF	TGTGCCAGCAGTTCGGACAGGGCTACCGGGGAGCTGTTTTTT
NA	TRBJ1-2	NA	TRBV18	CASSPQRDKSYGYTF	TGTGCCAGCTCACCACAAAGGGACAAGTCCTATGGCTACACCTTC
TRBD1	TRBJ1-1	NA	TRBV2	CASSGDRTRAFF	TGTGCCAGCAGTGGGGACAGGACGCGAGCTTTCTTT
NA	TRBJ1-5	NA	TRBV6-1	CASSEAAWASNQPQHF	TGTGCCAGCAGTGAAGCAGCTTGGGCTAGCAATCAGCCCCAGCATTTT
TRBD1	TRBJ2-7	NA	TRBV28	CASSSGGPTSYEQYF	TGTGCCAGCAGTTCAGGGGGCCCCACCTCCTACGAGCAGTACTTC
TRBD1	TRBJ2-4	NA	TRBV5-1	CASSLVTGQGRLAKNIQYF	TGCGCCAGCAGCTTGGTGACCGGACAGGGCCGGTTGGCCAAAAACATTCAGTACTTC
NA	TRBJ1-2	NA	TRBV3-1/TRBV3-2	CASSLGDYGYTF	TGTGCCAGCAGCCTCGGAGACTATGGCTACACCTTC
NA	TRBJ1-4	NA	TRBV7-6	CASSLDRVNEKLFF	TGTGCCAGCAGCTTAGACAGAGTAAATGAAAAACTGTTTTTT
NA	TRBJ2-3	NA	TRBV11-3	CASSLGELDTQYF	TGTGCCAGCAGCTTAGGGGAGCTAGATACGCAGTATTTT
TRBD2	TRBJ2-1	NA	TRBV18	CASSQPGLAGLNEQFF	TGTGCCAGCTCACAGCCGGGACTAGCGGGATTAAATGAGCAGTTCTTC
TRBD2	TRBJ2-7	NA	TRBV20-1	CSASRGGDEQYF	TGCAGTGCTAGTCGCGGGGGGGACGAGCAGTACTTC
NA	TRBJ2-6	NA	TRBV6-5	CASRDRQTGANVLTF	TGTGCCAGCAGAGACCGACAGACTGGGGCCAACGTCCTGACTTTC
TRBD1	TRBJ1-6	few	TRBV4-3	CASSQDRGQSNSPLHF	TGCGCCAGCAGCCAAGATAGGGGACAGTCTAATTCACCCCTCCACTTT
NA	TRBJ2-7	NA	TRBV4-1	CASSQEQRYEQYF	TGCGCCAGCAGCCAAGAACAACGCTACGAGCAGTACTTC
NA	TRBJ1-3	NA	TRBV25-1	CASSEYGKSSGNTIYF	TGTGCCAGCAGTGAATACGGGAAGTCCTCTGGAAACACCATATATTTT
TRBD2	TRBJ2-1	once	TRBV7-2	CASSLGAGGLNEQFF	TGTGCCAGCAGCTTAGGTGCGGGGGGGCTAAATGAGCAGTTCTTC
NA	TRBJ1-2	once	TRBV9	CASSVAATSFYGYTF	TGTGCCAGCAGCGTAGCTGCGACAAGTTTCTATGGCTACACCTTC
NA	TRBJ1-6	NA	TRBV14	CASRQGRYNSPLHF	TGTGCCAGCAGGCAGGGAAGGTATAATTCACCCCTCCACTTT
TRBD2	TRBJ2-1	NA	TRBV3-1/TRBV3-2	CASSLKTSGRALFF	TGTGCCAGCAGCCTGAAGACTAGCGGGAGGGCCCTGTTCTTC
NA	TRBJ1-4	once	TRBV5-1	CASSLALTRDYNEKLFF	TGCGCCAGCAGCTTGGCCCTCACCCGGGACTATAATGAAAAACTGTTTTTT
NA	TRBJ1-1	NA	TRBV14	CASRNSGGPEAFF	TGTGCCAGCAGAAACTCGGGGGGACCTGAAGCTTTCTTT
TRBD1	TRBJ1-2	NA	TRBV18	CASSSRGQPQHYGYTF	TGTGCCAGCTCATCCAGGGGACAGCCTCAACATTATGGCTACACCTTC
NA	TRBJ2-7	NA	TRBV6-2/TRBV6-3	CASSFGVEYEQYF	TGTGCCAGCAGTTTCGGTGTCGAATACGAGCAGTACTTC